One and the same sample provided the 13 T cell receptor beta chains below, sequenced in a study of T-cell memory formation after mild COVID-19. TCRdb ran MiXCR on the 5' RACE reads and lists one entry per CDR3 protein. The top ten clones hold 20% to 25% of a sample with 400,000 to 500,000 distinct CDR3 sequences, approximately 19% of them seen once. Sequenced sample: PBMCs or a T cell subset sorted from them (not recorded which). The receptors derive from a man between 18 and 29 years old who had mild COVID-19 (a few samples of this study predate the infection). Cell type and time point are not known.

This clonotype was seen more than once but under ten times. V gene TRBV15 combines with J gene TRBJ1-1; a weak D match, TRBD1 (5 bases). Trimming left V 0 bases short and J 3 bases short, with 8 bases between. There are 14 residues in the CDR3. The V gene's germline CDR1 is LNHNV and CDR2 YYDKDF (reference sequence). CDR3 nucleotide sequence: TGTGCCACCAGCAGAGATGGAGGGGACACTGAAGCTTTCTTT. This encodes CATSRDGGDTEAFF.

This clonotype was detected many times. The chain has TRBV7-3 and TRBJ2-3; 11 nucleotides match TRBD1. The CDR3 contains 14 residues. In germline, CDR1 is SGHTA, CDR2 FQGTGA. V gave up 6 bases and J gave up 6 bases; unmatched junction bases: 5. CDR3 sequence: CASSRDRGGDTQYF. The CDR3 region has the DNA TGTGCCAGCAGTCGGGACAGGGGGGGTGATACGCAGTATTTT.

This clonotype was recorded many times. The chain joins TRBV10-3 to TRBJ2-3; TRBD2 agrees at 8 bases. The CDR3 is made up of 15 amino acids. V lost 6 bases to trimming and J lost 2 bases; unmatched junction nucleotides: 7. The germline CDR1 and CDR2 sequences are ENHRY and SYGVKD. Written as DNA, the CDR3 is TGTGCCATCAGCTTAAGCGGGGGAGACACAGATACGCAGTATTTT. This codes for CAISLSGGDTDTQYF.

This clonotype occurred a few times. The chain is built from TRBV7-9 and TRBJ2-1, with TRBD2 as a possible D gene (6 bases). Germline lookup yields CDR1 SEHNR and CDR2 FQNEAQ (reference sequence). The CDR3 extends over 14 amino acids. V lost 5 bases, J lost 5 bases, and 13 bases lay in between. In DNA form, the CDR3 reads TGTGCCAGCAGCCCAAAAGCGGGTAACAATGAGCAGTTCTTC. Its protein is CASSPKAGNNEQFF. Full variable domain (rest looked up from reference TRBV7-9 and TRBJ2-1): DTGVSQNPRHKITKRGQNVTFRCDPISEHNRLYWYRQTLGQGPEFLTYFQNEAQLEKSRLLSDRFSAERPKGSFSTLEIQRTEQGDSAMYLCASSPKAGNNEQFFGPGTRLTVL.

The chain uses TRBV7-6 and TRBJ2-3; D is unclear. The CDR3 consists of 13 residues. The V gene's germline CDR1 is SGHVS and CDR2 FNYEAQ. The V end lost 6 bases, the J end lost 6 bases, and 13 bases lay between the germline ends. CDR3 sequence reads: CASSYWPHDTQYF. The CDR3 nucleotides read TGTGCCAGCAGTTATTGGCCTCACGATACGCAGTATTTT.

This clonotype occurred a few times. The chain couples TRBV28 to TRBJ1-2; TRBD1 matches 7 bases. Germline trimming cut 3 bases from V and 8 bases from J; bases unmatched to any gene: 9. The CDR3 covers 14 residues. Germline CDR1 and CDR2: MDHEN and SYDVKM. CDR3 region: CASSFQGVRKGYTF. CDR3 bases: TGTGCCAGCAGTTTTCAGGGGGTGAGGAAGGGCTACACCTTC.

There are a few counts of this clonotype. The V and J genes are TRBV5-1 and TRBJ1-1; D gene uncertain. Trimming took off 4 bases at V and 1 base at J, with 8 bases between the two ends. The CDR3 covers 13 residues. Germline assignment: CDR1 SGHRS and CDR2 YFSETQ. CDR3 nucleotides: TGCGCCAGCAGCGTGGTCAGGAACACTGAAGCTTTCTTT. Translating it yields CASSVVRNTEAFF.

The table lists this clonotype with a few counts. The genes are TRBV9 and TRBJ2-7; 7 bases fit TRBD1. Germline loops: CDR1 SGDLS, CDR2 YYNGEE. The J segment lost 7 bases and the V segment lost 5 bases, leaving 12 bases of the junction unmatched. The CDR3 contains 14 residues. CDR3 nucleotides: TGTGCCAGCAGTACAAGACAGGGCGCCGGGGAGCAGTACTTC. Residues: CASSTRQGAGEQYF.

This clonotype was counted between two and nine times. The V call is TRBV18, the J call TRBJ2-1, with TRBD1 identical over 12 bases. The CDR3 extends over 16 amino acids. Germline V gene lookup returns CDR1 KGHSH and CDR2 LQKENI. The ends lost 6 bases at V and 8 bases at J; junction bases unmatched: 11. The DNA of the CDR3 is TGTGCCAGCTCGCTGACCGGGACAGGGGGCCGGGATGAGCAGTTCTTC. Encoded protein: CASSLTGTGGRDEQFF.

This clonotype was picked up one time. This rearrangement joins TRBV6-2 or TRBV6-3 to TRBJ2-7; 8 bases match TRBD1. V was pared by 6 bases and J by 4 bases, with 11 bases of the junction left unmatched. The CDR3 runs to 15 residues. Germline V gene data show CDR1 as MNHEY and CDR2 as SVGEGT. CDR3 residues: CASSPPRTGRYEQYF. The CDR3 DNA is TGTGCCAGCAGCCCTCCTCGGACAGGGCGATACGAGCAGTACTTC.

J is TRBJ2-3 and V is TRBV7-9; D is unresolved. The CDR3 is 17 residues long. Germline loops: CDR1 SEHNR, CDR2 FQNEAQ (reference sequence). The V gene lost 4 bases and the J gene lost 0 bases, with 17 bases spanning the gap. CDR3 amino acids: CASSYENMDGSTDTQYF. The CDR3 DNA follows: TGTGCCAGCAGCTACGAGAATATGGACGGAAGCACAGATACGCAGTATTTT.

Only a few counts were recorded for this clonotype. The chain is built from TRBV5-1 and TRBJ2-3; D ambiguous. V was cut by 4 bases and J by 4 bases, with 10 bases left in between. CDR1 SGHRS and CDR2 YFSETQ come from the germline V gene. The CDR3 runs to 13 residues. The CDR3 sequence is CASSPRNSDTQYF. The CDR3 nucleotides read TGCGCCAGCAGCCCGAGGAACTCAGATACGCAGTATTTT.

V and J are TRBV5-1 and TRBJ2-3; 8 positions match TRBD1. The germline V gene encodes CDR1 SGHRS and CDR2 YFSETQ. The CDR3 extends over 18 amino acids. V trimming: 3 bases; J trimming: 2 bases; junction bases outside the gene matches: 14. CDR3 DNA sequence: TGCGCCAGCAGCTACCCGGAGACAGGGGTCGAGTACACAGATACGCAGTATTTT. Its protein is CASSYPETGVEYTDTQYF. Full variable domain (missing parts from reference TRBV5-1 and TRBJ2-3): KAGVTQTPRYLIKTRGQQVTLSCSPISGHRSVSWYQQTPGQGLQFLFEYFSETQRNKGNFPGRFSGRQFSNSRSEMNVSTLELGDSALYLCASSYPETGVEYTDTQYFGPGTRLTVL.